This T cell receptor beta chain is drawn from a study of blood T cells in healthy people across ages. CDR1 is DFQATT, CDR2 SNEGSKA, per germline (reference sequence). The trim removed 2 bases at V and 2 bases at J, leaving 6 bases unmatched. The CDR3 loop spans 16 amino acids. A second PCR of about 6 to 11 cycles used a sample-barcoded 5' primer and a J-beta primer mix. TCRdb re-derived calls from the 5' RACE reads in MiXCR, one entry per CDR3 protein. The table includes over 750,000 distinct CDR3 sequences, 25% detected once. These same data were also listed under a study on T cells of mothers and their children. That paper adds: The sample comes from 8 or 9 healthy Caucasian donors: mothers and children.

The TCR sequence derives from a boy aged 5 to 17 in good health. V usage is TRBV20-1 and J usage is TRBJ2-1; TRBD2 matches at 10 bases. Material for sequencing was blood. The chain's CDR3 is CSARSRTSGTYNEQFF. The CDR3 coding sequence is TGCAGTGCTAGATCCAGGACTAGCGGAACCTACAATGAGCAGTTCTTC.